These 29 T cell receptor beta chains came from one sample sequenced in a study of cytotoxic CD8 clonotypes in ibrutinib-treated CLL. The protocol was immunoSEQ multiplex PCR, while the TCRdb copy is restricted to in-frame clones and leaves out a portion. The data contain roughly 170,000 clones, 84% of them singletons. This material consisted of PBMCs, taken after 24 months of ibrutinib treatment. All receptors come from a human donor with chronic lymphocytic leukemia.

This clone has only a few counts. The DNA of the CDR3 is TGTGCCAGCAGCTTAGGGCAAGGGAGTACCTACGAGCAGTACTTC. It encodes CASSLGQGSTYEQYF. This rearrangement joins TRBV7-2 to TRBJ2-7; possible D gene TRBD2, 5 bases. V was pared by 1 base and J by 2 bases, with 12 bases between. The CDR3 runs to 15 residues. The germline V gene has CDR1 SGHTA and CDR2 FQGNSA.

This chain uses TRBV2 with TRBJ2-5; 13 bases map to TRBD2. Trimming at V came to 6 bases and at J to 3 bases, leaving 10 bases not matched to a gene. Germline V gives CDR1 SNHLY, CDR2 FYNNEI. The CDR3 sequence is 17 residues long. In DNA form, the CDR3 reads TGTGCCAGCAGACGAAATTGGGGGACTAGCGGGAAAGAGACCCAGTACTTC. This encodes CASRRNWGTSGKETQYF.

The rearrangement uses TRBV9 and TRBJ2-3; D uncertain. CDR3 length equals 13 residues. Germline V gene data show CDR1 as SGDLS and CDR2 as YYNGEE. V lost 2 bases and J 1 base, leaving 5 bases between the germline ends. CDR3 bases: TGTGCCAGCAGCGTCACCCGCACAGATACGCAGTATTTT. Protein: CASSVTRTDTQYF.

This clone occurred once. The V call is TRBV6-1, the J call TRBJ2-7, with 7 bases aligning to TRBD1. V shed 4 bases and J 4 bases; nucleotides not matched to a gene: 4. Germline V gene data show CDR1 as MNHNS and CDR2 as SASEGT. This CDR3 spans 13 amino acids. The CDR3 bases are TGTGCCAGCAGTGTCGGGACAGATTACGAGCAGTACTTC. It specifies CASSVGTDYEQYF.

The chain uses TRBV28 and TRBJ1-5; 9 bases agree with TRBD1. The CDR3 loop spans 15 amino acids. The ends lost 2 bases at V and 5 bases at J; junction bases unmatched: 4. Germline values: CDR1 MDHEN, CDR2 SYDVKM. The DNA for the CDR3 is TGTGCCAGCAGTTTAGGGGGACAGGGTGATCAGCCCCAGCATTTT. Its translation is CASSLGGQGDQPQHF.

Only a few counts were recorded for this clone. This chain uses TRBV10-1 with TRBJ1-1; D may be TRBD1 (6 bases). Trimming removed 2 bases at V and 5 bases at J, with 12 bases between. The CDR3 runs to 14 residues. In germline, CDR1 is WNHNN, CDR2 SYGVQD (reference sequence). CDR3 in amino acids: CASSEGRGWTEAFF. In DNA, the CDR3 is TGCGCCAGCAGTGAGGGCAGGGGATGGACTGAAGCTTTCTTT.

The chain couples TRBV6-8 to TRBJ1-5; maybe TRBD1 (6 bases). V lost 4 bases, J lost 6 bases, and 19 bases lay in between. The CDR3 sequence is 16 residues long. CDR1 is MNHGY, CDR2 SAAAGT, per germline. This chain's CDR3 is CASSWGGRACFQPQHF. CDR3 sequence (DNA): TGTGCCAGCAGTTGGGGGGGCAGGGCGTGTTTTCAGCCCCAGCATTTT.

The chain links TRBV19 to TRBJ2-5; D is undetermined. The CDR3 contains 14 residues. Trimming took 5 bases from V and 4 from J, leaving 14 bases between them. The V gene's germline CDR1 is LNHDA and CDR2 SQIVND (reference sequence). CDR3 nucleotide sequence: TGTGCCAGTAGTGCCCAAAATCTCCGAGAGACCCAGTACTTC. This encodes CASSAQNLRETQYF. The full variable domain, rest sourced from reference TRBV19 and TRBJ2-5, is DGGITQSPKYLFRKEGQNVTLSCEQNLNHDAMYWYRQDPGQGLRLIYYSQIVNDFQKGDIAEGYSVSREKKESFPLTVTSAQKNPTAFYLCASSAQNLRETQYFGPGTRLLVL.

The chain joins TRBV7-3 to TRBJ1-1, with no clear D. Germline V gives CDR1 SGHTA, CDR2 FQGTGA. V gave up 2 bases and J gave up 0 bases, with 7 bases separating them. This CDR3 contains 14 residues. CDR3: CASSLVPLNTEAFF. CDR3 DNA sequence: TGTGCCAGCAGCTTAGTTCCGTTGAACACTGAAGCTTTCTTT.

In DNA, the CDR3 is TGTGCCAGCAGCATAGGGGGCGAGCAGTACTTC. Residues: CASSIGGEQYF. The J gene is TRBJ2-7, the V gene TRBV5-6, with D possibly matching TRBD1 (6 bases). Germline V gene lookup returns CDR1 SGHDT and CDR2 YYEEEE. This CDR3 is 11 amino acids long. Trimming cost V 4 bases and J 6 bases, with 8 bases left between them.

J is TRBJ1-6 and V is TRBV27, with 11 bases fitting TRBD1. V was clipped by 5 bases and J by 3 bases; unmatched bases: 6. Germline V gives CDR1 MNHEY, CDR2 SMNVEV (reference sequence). This CDR3 is 17 amino acids long. Here the CDR3 reads CASSPPGTGGYNSPLHF. For the CDR3, the DNA is TGTGCCAGCAGTCCCCCCGGGACAGGGGGCTATAATTCACCCCTCCACTTT.

This clone was picked up a small number of times. The CDR3 DNA is TGTGCCAGTAGTAGACGGGGACAGGACAATCAGCCCCAGCATTTT. Amino acid sequence: CASSRRGQDNQPQHF. The chain recombines TRBV19 with TRBJ1-5, with 8 bases lining up with TRBD1. V was clipped by 4 bases and J by 3 bases; unmatched bases: 5. Germline lookup yields CDR1 LNHDA and CDR2 SQIVND (reference sequence). The CDR3 is 15 residues long.

This chain connects TRBV9 to TRBJ1-2; D may be TRBD1 (6 bases). The CDR3 sequence is 12 residues long. Trimming left V 3 bases short and J 7 bases short, with 10 bases between. The germline V gene encodes CDR1 SGDLS and CDR2 YYNGEE. The chain's CDR3 is CASSGTDSGYTF. The CDR3 DNA reads as TGTGCCAGCAGCGGGACAGACTCTGGCTACACCTTC.

V is TRBV5-1 and J is TRBJ2-3; 10 nucleotides match TRBD2. The ends lost 0 bases at V and 4 bases at J; junction bases unmatched: 5. This CDR3 is built from 16 residues. Looked up from germline, CDR1 is SGHRS and CDR2 is YFSETQ. CDR3 nucleotides: TGCGCCAGCAGCTTGGCGGCTAGCGGGAGTGCAGATACGCAGTATTTT. It codes for CASSLAASGSADTQYF.

The rearrangement links TRBV5-8 to TRBJ2-7; possible D gene TRBD1, 5 bases. CDR1 SGHTS and CDR2 YDEGEE come from the germline V gene. The CDR3 is 16 residues long. V lost 1 base and J lost 6, with 20 bases in between. This chain's CDR3 is CASSLRLRLQGGEQYF. In nucleotides, the CDR3 is TGTGCCAGCAGCTTGAGGCTCCGGCTCCAGGGCGGCGAGCAGTACTTC.

This clone came up once. The V call is TRBV6-6, the J call TRBJ2-1; D is perhaps TRBD2 (6 bases). Trimming shortened V by 6 bases and J by 0 bases, and 12 bases separated the two germline ends. The CDR3 is 15 amino acids. The germline gives CDR1 MNHNY, CDR2 SVGAGI (reference sequence). DNA for the CDR3: TGTGCCAGCAGCCCCTGGGGGGACTCCTACAATGAGCAGTTCTTC. It codes for CASSPWGDSYNEQFF.

The chain has TRBV30 and TRBJ1-2; D is possibly TRBD1 (5 bases). The CDR3 runs to 13 residues. V dropped 2 bases and J dropped 6 bases, with 13 bases sitting between them. Looked up from germline, CDR1 is GTSNPN and CDR2 is SVGIG (reference sequence). CDR3 sequence (DNA): TGTGCCTGGAGTTTGGGGCTCTCCAATGGCTACACCTTC. Its protein is CAWSLGLSNGYTF.

The chain couples TRBV4-3 to TRBJ2-3; D call uncertain. V lost 0 bases, J lost 4 bases, and 5 bases lay in between. Germline V gene sequence: CDR1 LGHNA, CDR2 YSLEER. This CDR3 comprises 13 residues. Here the CDR3 DNA reads TGCGCCAGCAGCCAAGATCTGTCAGATACGCAGTATTTT. Translating gives CASSQDLSDTQYF.

The rearrangement links TRBV4-1 to TRBJ2-5; 9 bases match TRBD2. J was trimmed by 4 bases and V by 4 bases; bases with no gene match: 10. Germline V gives CDR1 MGHRA, CDR2 YSYEKL. The CDR3 covers 16 residues. CDR3 sequence reads: CASSPRGSGSLETQYF. The CDR3 DNA reads as TGCGCCAGCAGCCCTCGAGGTAGCGGGAGTTTAGAGACCCAGTACTTC.

This rearrangement joins TRBV6-1 to TRBJ2-6, with a weak D call TRBD2 (6 bases). CDR1 is MNHNS, CDR2 SASEGT, per germline. The V gene lost 2 bases and the J gene lost 4 bases, with 12 bases spanning the gap. This CDR3 is built from 16 residues. CDR3 residues: CASSESRGSGANVLTF. In DNA form, the CDR3 reads TGTGCCAGCAGTGAATCACGGGGGTCCGGGGCCAACGTCCTGACTTTC.

This clone showed up just a few times. The chain joins TRBV5-6 to TRBJ1-4, with 10 bases matching TRBD1. Germline CDR1 reads SGHDT; CDR2 reads YYEEEE. V lost 1 base, J lost 7 bases, and 7 bases stayed unmatched. The CDR3 extends over 16 amino acids. CDR3 nucleotides: TGTGCCAGCAGCTTGCCCGGGACAGGGGTTCTTGAAAAACTGTTTTTT. Amino acid sequence: CASSLPGTGVLEKLFF.

The rearrangement links TRBV5-4 to TRBJ2-5; 8 bases line up with TRBD1. The germline CDR1 and CDR2 sequences are SGHNT and YYREEE (reference sequence). The CDR3 length is 13 residues. The V and J ends lost 4 bases and 3 bases, in that order; junction bases with no gene match: 2. CDR3 region: CASSTGQEETQYF. The CDR3 DNA reads as TGTGCCAGCAGCACGGGACAGGAAGAGACCCAGTACTTC.

V is TRBV6-5 and J is TRBJ1-2; D uncertain. Trimming pared 6 bases from V and 8 bases from J, leaving 10 bases between. Germline lookup yields CDR1 MNHEY and CDR2 SVGAGI. The CDR3 loop spans 11 amino acids. The CDR3 DNA is TGTGCCAGCAGACGCCTTTCGGGCTACACCTTC. Its translation is CASRRLSGYTF.

The chain is built from TRBV5-1 and TRBJ2-1, with 8 bases lining up with TRBD1. The CDR3 extends over 16 amino acids. With V trimmed by 4 bases and J by 4 bases, 10 bases remained unmatched. CDR1 and CDR2 (germline): SGHRS, YFSETQ. The CDR3 DNA follows: TGCGCCAGCAGCCGAACCGACAGGGGCCTTTACAATGAGCAGTTCTTC. Translating it yields CASSRTDRGLYNEQFF.

The V and J genes are TRBV5-6 and TRBJ1-6, with TRBD1 identical over 10 bases. Trimming took 4 bases from V and 4 from J; bases not matched to a gene: 5. This CDR3 has 16 amino acids. CDR1 SGHDT and CDR2 YYEEEE come from the germline V gene. CDR3 in amino acids: CASSPGQGVYNSPLHF. In DNA form, the CDR3 reads TGTGCCAGCAGCCCCGGACAGGGGGTATATAATTCACCCCTCCACTTT. Together with reference TRBV5-6 and TRBJ1-6, the CDR3 gives the full variable domain: DAGVTQSPTHLIKTRGQQVTLRCSPKSGHDTVSWYQQALGQGPQFIFQYYEEEERQRGNFPDRFSGHQFPNYSSELNVNALLLGDSALYLCASSPGQGVYNSPLHFGNGTRLTVT.

Of note for this clone: A far larger clone lies a single base away; this is likely a read error. The chain employs TRBV13 and TRBJ1-1; D is ambiguous. Germline CDR1 reads PRHDT; CDR2 reads FYEKMQ (reference sequence). The CDR3 has 12 residues. The V gene lost 4 bases and the J gene lost 7 bases, with 10 bases spanning the gap. CDR3 DNA: TGTGCCAGCAGCTCGGGCGTGGGTGAAGCTTTCTTT. Residues: CASSSGVGEAFF.

V and J are TRBV4-1 and TRBJ1-6; perhaps TRBD1 as D (6 bases). Per germline, CDR1 MGHRA and CDR2 YSYEKL. The CDR3 totals 14 residues. With 6 bases removed from V and 5 bases from J, the gap between germline ends came to 11 bases. The CDR3 spells CASRLSGDNSPLHF. CDR3 sequence (DNA): TGCGCCAGCAGGTTATCAGGGGATAATTCACCCCTCCACTTT.

The chain links TRBV7-3 to TRBJ2-7, with D tentatively TRBD1 (8 bases). Between the trimmed V and J ends, which lost 2 bases and 4 bases, there was a span of 12 bases. The CDR3 consists of 14 residues. CDR1 is SGHTA, CDR2 FQGTGA, per germline. The CDR3 loop reads CASSLQQGGYEQYF. Written as DNA, the CDR3 is TGTGCCAGCAGCTTACAACAGGGGGGGTACGAGCAGTACTTC.

A single count supports this clone. This sequence joins TRBV15 and TRBJ2-7, with 8 nucleotides matching TRBD1. The trim removed 0 bases at V and 6 bases at J, leaving 13 bases unmatched. The V gene's germline CDR1 is LNHNV and CDR2 YYDKDF (reference sequence). This CDR3 is 17 amino acids long. The chain's CDR3 is CATSRDGGTGEKREQYF. The CDR3 coding sequence is TGTGCCACCAGCAGAGATGGAGGGACAGGTGAAAAACGCGAGCAGTACTTC. The full variable domain, with the rest looked up from reference TRBV15 and TRBJ2-7, is DAMVIQNPRYQVTQFGKPVTLSCSQTLNHNVMYWYQQKSSQAPKLLFHYYDKDFNNEADTPDNFQSRRPNTSFCFLDIRSPGLGDTAMYLCATSRDGGTGEKREQYFGPGTRLTVT.